The 27 T cell receptor beta chains below all came from one sample that was sequenced in a study of T-cell memory formation after mild COVID-19. A single record per CDR3 protein comes from TCRdb applying MiXCR to the 5' RACE reads. The table has just under 150,000 distinct CDR3 sequences, 6% to 6.5% seen once; the top ten hold around 2%. Sample: PBMCs or a T cell subset sorted from them (not recorded which). The receptors here all came from an adult woman who had mild COVID-19 (a few samples of this study predate the infection). Cell type and time point are not known.

This clonotype was detected a few times. This chain joins TRBV29-1 and TRBJ2-7; the match to TRBD1 covers 7 bases. The CDR3 is 14 residues long. Unmatched junction bases numbered 12, after V lost 8 bases and J lost 2 bases. The germline gives CDR1 SQVTM, CDR2 ANQGSEA. The CDR3 region is CSTRDRDRTYEQYF. In DNA form, the CDR3 reads TGCAGCACAAGAGACCGGGACAGAACCTACGAGCAGTACTTC.

This clonotype was detected many times. The V and J genes are TRBV20-1 and TRBJ2-3; TRBD1 is a possible D gene (6 bases). V lost 3 bases to trimming and J lost 2 bases, with 9 bases between them. This CDR3 contains 13 residues. The V gene's germline CDR1 is DFQATT and CDR2 SNEGSKA (reference sequence). Written as DNA, the CDR3 is TGCAGTGCTAGCGGGGACATCACAGATACGCAGTATTTT. It specifies CSASGDITDTQYF.

This clonotype was seen more than once but under ten times. This chain links TRBV12-3 or TRBV12-4 with TRBJ1-5, with TRBD1 identical over 8 bases. The V gene end was trimmed by 6 bases and the J gene end by 5 bases; junction bases not matched to a gene: 6. There are 14 residues in the CDR3. The chain's CDR3 is CASRAPGQDQPQHF. The CDR3 DNA reads TGTGCCAGCAGGGCCCCGGGACAGGATCAGCCCCAGCATTTT.

This clonotype was detected ten times or more. V gene TRBV5-4 combines with J gene TRBJ2-3; D is perhaps TRBD1 or TRBD2 (5 bases each). V lost 1 base, J lost 7 bases, and 13 bases lay in between. Germline V CDR1 and CDR2: SGHNT, YYREEE (reference sequence). This CDR3 region has 14 residues. Written as DNA, the CDR3 is TGTGCCAGCAGCTTGAGGACCGGGACCCATACGCAGTATTTT. Translating it yields CASSLRTGTHTQYF.

The chain joins TRBV7-2 to TRBJ2-7; the D gene could be TRBD1 or TRBD2 (5 bases each). Germline V gives CDR1 SGHTA, CDR2 FQGNSA. Trimming removed 6 bases from V and 0 bases from J, with 9 bases in between. The CDR3 consists of 13 residues. CDR3: CASRTGASYEQYF. The CDR3 DNA reads TGTGCCAGCAGGACCGGGGCCTCCTACGAGCAGTACTTC.

This clonotype was counted at least ten times. This chain uses TRBV18 with TRBJ1-1; D is uncertain. This CDR3 region has 15 residues. Germline CDR1 and CDR2: KGHSH and LQKENI. V gave up 3 bases and J gave up 1 base, with 12 bases separating them. The CDR3 spells CASSPLYSSNTEAFF. The CDR3 nucleotides read TGTGCCAGCTCACCCCTCTACAGTTCGAACACTGAAGCTTTCTTT.

This clonotype was seen repeatedly, ten times or more. The chain combines TRBV20-1 with TRBJ1-1; D not resolved. Germline-derived CDR1 and CDR2 are DFQATT and SNEGSKA (reference sequence). This CDR3 comprises 12 residues. Trimming took off 4 bases at V and 8 bases at J, with 14 bases between the two ends. CDR3 amino acids: CSATLSGGEAFF. CDR3 DNA: TGCAGTGCTACCCTATCGGGAGGGGAAGCTTTCTTT.

This clonotype was observed many times. The gene calls are TRBV7-8 and TRBJ1-2, with D possibly TRBD1 on 5 matching bases. The CDR3 length is 15 residues. CDR1 is SGHVS, CDR2 FQNEAQ, per germline. V lost 4 bases and J 3 bases, leaving 15 bases between the germline ends. Here the CDR3 DNA reads TGTGCCAGCAGCTCTTGGGGCGCGAACTACTATGGCTACACCTTC. It translates to CASSSWGANYYGYTF.

A note on this clonotype: Since a much larger clone is just one base distant, this may be a read error. The chain joins TRBV18 to TRBJ2-1; D unresolved. V gave up 4 bases and J gave up 1 base, with 14 bases separating them. Germline CDR1 reads KGHSH; CDR2 reads LQKENI. The CDR3 contains 16 residues. This CDR3 is CASSLREVRSYNEQFF. DNA of the CDR3: TGTGCCAGCTCACTCCGTGAGGTGAGATCCTACAATGAGCAGTTCTTC.

The chain couples TRBV13 to TRBJ2-7; D not resolved. V lost 5 bases and J 5 bases, leaving 22 bases between the germline ends. The CDR3 length is 16 residues. Germline V gene data show CDR1 as PRHDT and CDR2 as FYEKMQ (reference sequence). DNA for the CDR3: TGTGCCAGCAGCGTACGATCGGGCCTGGCGGCGCACGAGCAGTACTTC. As protein: CASSVRSGLAAHEQYF.

This clonotype was recorded at least ten times. An end of the junction does not agree with germline; a read error may underlie this. The gene calls are TRBV7-7 and TRBJ2-3; a weak D match, TRBD2 (6 bases). This CDR3 comprises 17 residues. The germline V gene has CDR1 SSHAT and CDR2 FNYEAQ (reference sequence). The chain's CDR3 is CASSLLWGDGEGDTQYF. The CDR3 region has the DNA TGTGCTAGCAGCTTATTATGGGGGGACGGCGAGGGAGATACGCAGTATTTT.

V is TRBV15 and J is TRBJ2-7, with D possibly TRBD1 on 5 matching bases. The CDR3 totals 14 residues. V was clipped by 5 bases and J by 2 bases, with 13 bases between them. Per the germline V gene, CDR1 is LNHNV and CDR2 is YYDKDF (reference sequence). Written as DNA, the CDR3 is TGTGCCACCAGCGAGTTTCAGGGAACCTACGAGCAGTACTTC. Its protein is CATSEFQGTYEQYF.

This clonotype has just a few counts. V and J are TRBV7-8 and TRBJ1-5; TRBD1 agrees at 10 bases. V lost 3 bases and J lost 6; bases outside the gene matches: 2. Germline V CDR1 and CDR2: SGHVS, FQNEAQ. The CDR3 runs to 14 residues. CDR3 residues: CASSLRTGGQPQHF. For the CDR3, the DNA is TGTGCCAGCAGCTTGCGGACAGGGGGTCAGCCCCAGCATTTT. The complete variable domain, with remaining parts taken from reference TRBV7-8 and TRBJ1-5, reads GAGVSQSPRYKVAKRGQDVALRCDPISGHVSLFWYQQALGQGPEFLTYFQNEAQLDKSGLPSDRFFAERPEGSVSTLKIQRTQQEDSAVYLCASSLRTGGQPQHFGDGTRLSIL.

CDR3 nucleotide sequence: TGTGCCATCAGTTCGGGGGAGGCCTCCTACAATGAGCAGTTCTTC. Its protein product is CAISSGEASYNEQFF. The V call is TRBV10-3, the J call TRBJ2-1; D is possibly TRBD2 (6 bases). Trimming shortened V by 5 bases and J by 0 bases, and 11 bases separated the two germline ends. This CDR3 has 15 residues. Germline CDR1 and CDR2: ENHRY and SYGVKD.

V gene TRBV20-1 combines with J gene TRBJ2-1; D is perhaps TRBD2 (5 bases). The CDR3 spans 15 residues. Germline V gene sequence: CDR1 DFQATT, CDR2 SNEGSKA (reference sequence). Trimming pared 3 bases from V and 7 bases from J, leaving 19 bases between. As DNA, the CDR3 is TGCAGTGCTAGGTCCCGCGGGTTATATGGTAATGAGCAGTTCTTC. It codes for CSARSRGLYGNEQFF.

Worth noting for this clonotype: Possible read error: a much larger clone is one base away. This chain links TRBV7-3 with TRBJ2-2, with D unresolved. The CDR3 totals 14 residues. Germline V gives CDR1 SGHTA, CDR2 FQGTGA. V gave up 6 bases and J gave up 6 bases, with 14 bases separating them. CDR3 coding DNA: TGTGCCAGCAGAAAGCTGCCTGTATCCGGGGAGCTGTTTTTT. This codes for CASRKLPVSGELFF.

In this sample, this clonotype turned up many times. The V gene is TRBV18, the J gene TRBJ2-7, with D possibly being TRBD1 or TRBD2 (5 bases each). Germline loops: CDR1 KGHSH, CDR2 LQKENI. The CDR3 totals 14 residues. V was shortened by 0 bases and J by 9 bases, with 15 bases between the two germline ends. For the CDR3, the DNA is TGTGCCAGCTCACCACCGCAGGGTTGGCGGGTGCAGTACTTC. The encoded protein is CASSPPQGWRVQYF.

This clonotype was counted ten times or more. This chain links TRBV6-5 with TRBJ2-6; D is perhaps TRBD1 (5 bases). V lost 2 bases to trimming and J lost 4 bases, with 12 bases between them. CDR1 MNHEY and CDR2 SVGAGI come from the germline V gene. CDR3 size: 16 residues. The CDR3 DNA sequence: TGTGCCAGCAGTTACACGGCAGGGCACGGGGCCAACGTCCTGACTTTC. Its protein is CASSYTAGHGANVLTF.

The sample holds many counts of this clonotype. The chain links TRBV12-3 or TRBV12-4 to TRBJ2-7; TRBD2 aligns across 11 bases. The CDR3 is made up of 17 amino acids. The V gene end was trimmed by 3 bases and the J gene end by 0 bases; junction bases not matched to a gene: 7. The CDR3 bases are TGTGCCAGCAGTTTTTGGCTAGCGGGAGGTTACTCCTACGAGCAGTACTTC. Translation gives CASSFWLAGGYSYEQYF.

This clonotype has a count of ten or more. The CDR3, as DNA: TGTGCCAGCAGTTCAATCTCCACCGGGGAGCTGTTTTTT. Encoded protein: CASSSISTGELFF. The chain carries TRBV6-2 or TRBV6-3 and TRBJ2-2; no definite D call. The CDR3 loop spans 13 amino acids. The V end was cut by 4 bases, the J end by 4 bases, with 7 bases between. Germline lookup yields CDR1 MNHEY and CDR2 SVGEGT.

In its sample, this clonotype was seen many times. V gene TRBV12-3 or TRBV12-4 combines with J gene TRBJ2-7; 7 bases are a match to TRBD2. The junction had 15 bases not matched to a gene; V was cut back by 5 bases and J by 5 bases. CDR3 length: 16 amino acids. The CDR3 sequence: CASSDSYRDYINEQYF. In DNA, the CDR3 is TGTGCCAGCAGTGACAGTTACCGGGACTATATAAACGAGCAGTACTTC.

The rearrangement links TRBV12-3 or TRBV12-4 to TRBJ2-1; tentative D call: TRBD2 (5 bases). The CDR3 covers 13 residues. Trimming pared 6 bases from V and 5 bases from J, leaving 11 bases between. In DNA form, the CDR3 reads TGTGCCAGCAGAGCGGATACTAACAATGAGCAGTTCTTC. Its translation: CASRADTNNEQFF.

This clonotype appeared many times. V is TRBV12-3 or TRBV12-4 and J is TRBJ2-5; maybe TRBD2 (6 bases). This CDR3 region has 14 residues. V gave up 4 bases and J gave up 5 bases, with 14 bases separating them. The CDR3 here is CASSSRVRGETQYF. The CDR3 bases are TGTGCCAGCAGTTCCAGGGTACGGGGGGAGACCCAGTACTTC.

The sample holds a few counts of this clonotype. This rearrangement joins TRBV2 to TRBJ1-2; D might be TRBD1 (6 bases). Germline V gene sequence: CDR1 SNHLY, CDR2 FYNNEI. V was trimmed by 5 bases and J by 2 bases, leaving 9 bases between them. This CDR3 has 13 residues. The CDR3 spells CASSRGANYGYTF. CDR3 bases: TGTGCCAGCAGTCGGGGGGCAAACTATGGCTACACCTTC.

V usage is TRBV5-1 and J usage is TRBJ2-7; D might be TRBD1 or TRBD2, each matching 6 bases. CDR1 is SGHRS, CDR2 YFSETQ, per germline. V shed 2 bases and J shed 7 bases, with 16 bases lying between them. This CDR3 has 14 residues. The CDR3 reads CASSLNGGIGEQYF. The CDR3 DNA reads TGCGCCAGCAGCTTAAACGGGGGCATTGGTGAGCAGTACTTC.

CDR3 sequence: CASSFDPDGNTIYF. The CDR3 bases are TGTGCCAGCAGCTTCGACCCGGACGGAAACACCATATATTTT. The chain carries TRBV7-9 and TRBJ1-3; D ambiguous. The CDR3 is 14 amino acids. The V gene's germline CDR1 is SEHNR and CDR2 FQNEAQ (reference sequence). Trimming removed 3 bases at V and 4 bases at J, with 10 bases between.

This clonotype was seen only a few times. V and J are TRBV30 and TRBJ2-1; 8 nucleotides match TRBD1. V was clipped by 7 bases and J by 5 bases; unmatched bases: 4. The V gene's germline CDR1 is GTSNPN and CDR2 SVGIG (reference sequence). There are 12 residues in the CDR3. CDR3 sequence: CALRTGHNEQFF. DNA of the CDR3: TGTGCCTTAAGGACAGGGCACAATGAGCAGTTCTTC.